Given below is one T cell receptor (beta chain) in context. The sample originates from a study of control samples from healthy donors and cancer patients. Trimming pared 9 bases from V and 0 bases from J, leaving 17 bases between. CDR3 length: 17 amino acids. Germline V gene sequence: CDR1 KGHDR, CDR2 SFDVKD. The table came from immunoSEQ multiplex PCR; TCRdb's copy has only in-frame clones and leaves some out. Counted here are approximately 86,000 clones, 85% occurring once; the ten biggest clones make up 2.1%. The rearrangement links TRBV24-1 to TRBJ1-6; D remains ambiguous. The sequencing input was blood. This receptor was obtained from a middle-aged woman in good health. CDR3 amino acids: CATFLGSLSSYNSPLHF. CDR3 DNA sequence: TGTGCCACCTTCCTGGGCAGCCTAAGCTCCTATAATTCACCCCTCCACTTT.